The 4 T cell receptor beta chains in this list originate from one sample, sequenced in a study of cytomegalovirus exposure and HLA in healthy donors. Generated by immunoSEQ multiplex PCR, the TCRdb table keeps only in-frame clones and is missing some. The sample records some 140,000 clones, 86% being singletons. The sequenced sample consisted of PBMCs. Every receptor here comes from a man aged 18-30 years in good health and CMV-seropositive.

V usage is TRBV5-4 and J usage is TRBJ2-5, with D possibly being TRBD1 (5 bases). The germline CDR1 and CDR2 sequences are SGHNT and YYREEE (reference sequence). The V end was cut by 1 base, the J end by 2 bases, with 9 bases between. The CDR3 loop spans 14 amino acids. CDR3 DNA: TGTGCCAGCAGCTTGTCCGCAGGGCAAGAGACCCAGTACTTC. It codes for CASSLSAGQETQYF.

The chain is built from TRBV18 and TRBJ2-7; weak D call: TRBD2 (5 bases). Per the germline V gene, CDR1 is KGHSH and CDR2 is LQKENI. The CDR3 is 14 residues long. V was shortened by 0 bases and J by 5 bases, with 11 bases between the two germline ends. The CDR3 spells CASSPPDGVHEQYF. Here the CDR3 DNA reads TGTGCCAGCTCACCACCGGACGGGGTCCACGAGCAGTACTTC.

The chain couples TRBV7-9 to TRBJ1-5, with a possible D match to TRBD1 (6 bases). CDR1 SEHNR and CDR2 FQNEAQ come from the germline V gene (reference sequence). The CDR3 loop spans 17 amino acids. Trimming cost V 1 base and J 2 bases, with 15 bases left between them. The CDR3 is CASSLGVGGIGNQPQHF. Written as DNA, the CDR3 is TGTGCCAGCAGCTTAGGGGTAGGGGGAATAGGCAATCAGCCCCAGCATTTT.

The chain links TRBV11-2 to TRBJ2-2; 8 bases fit TRBD2. CDR1 and CDR2 from the germline V gene are SGHAT and FQNNGV. The CDR3 runs to 15 residues. The V gene end was trimmed by 6 bases and the J gene end by 4 bases; junction bases not matched to a gene: 7. CDR3 bases: TGTGCCAGCAGGGCCGGGACTAGTAGCACCGGGGAGCTGTTTTTT. It codes for CASRAGTSSTGELFF. Combining the CDR3 with reference TRBV11-2 and TRBJ2-2 gives the whole variable domain EAGVAQSPRYKIIEKRQSVAFWCNPISGHATLYWYQQILGQGPKLLIQFQNNGVVDDSQLPKDRFSAERLKGVDSTLKIQPAKLEDSAVYLCASRAGTSSTGELFFGEGSRLTVL.